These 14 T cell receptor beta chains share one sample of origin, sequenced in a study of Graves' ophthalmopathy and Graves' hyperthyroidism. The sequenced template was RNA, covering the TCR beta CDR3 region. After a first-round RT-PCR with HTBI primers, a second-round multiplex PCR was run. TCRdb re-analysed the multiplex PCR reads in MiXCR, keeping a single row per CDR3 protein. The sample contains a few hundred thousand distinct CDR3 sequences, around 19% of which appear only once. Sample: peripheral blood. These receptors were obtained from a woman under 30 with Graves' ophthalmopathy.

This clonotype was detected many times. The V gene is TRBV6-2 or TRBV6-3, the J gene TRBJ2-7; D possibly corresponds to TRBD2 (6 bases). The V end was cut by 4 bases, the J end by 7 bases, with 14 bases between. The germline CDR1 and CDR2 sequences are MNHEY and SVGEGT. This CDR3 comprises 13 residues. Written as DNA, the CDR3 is TGTGCCAGCAGTTTCGGACTACCGGGGGAGCAGTACTTC. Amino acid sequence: CASSFGLPGEQYF.

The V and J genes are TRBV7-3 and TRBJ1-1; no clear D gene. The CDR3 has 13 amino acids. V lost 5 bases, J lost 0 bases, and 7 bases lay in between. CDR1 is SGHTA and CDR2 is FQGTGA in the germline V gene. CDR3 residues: CASSPEVNTEAFF. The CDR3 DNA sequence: TGTGCCAGCAGCCCCGAGGTGAACACTGAAGCTTTCTTT. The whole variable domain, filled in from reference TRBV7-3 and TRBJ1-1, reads GAGVSQTPSNKVTEKGKYVELRCDPISGHTALYWYRQSLGQGPEFLIYFQGTGAADDSGLPNDRFFAVRPEGSVSTLKIQRTERGDSAVYLCASSPEVNTEAFFGQGTRLTVV.

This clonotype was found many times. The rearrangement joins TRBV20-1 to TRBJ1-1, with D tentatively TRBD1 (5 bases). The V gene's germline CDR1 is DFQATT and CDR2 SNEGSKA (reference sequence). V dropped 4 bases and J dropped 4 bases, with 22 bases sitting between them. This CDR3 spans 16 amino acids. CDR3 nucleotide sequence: TGCAGTGCTACCCGACAGCCTTCCGGTAAGGTCACTGAAGCTTTCTTT. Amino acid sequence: CSATRQPSGKVTEAFF.

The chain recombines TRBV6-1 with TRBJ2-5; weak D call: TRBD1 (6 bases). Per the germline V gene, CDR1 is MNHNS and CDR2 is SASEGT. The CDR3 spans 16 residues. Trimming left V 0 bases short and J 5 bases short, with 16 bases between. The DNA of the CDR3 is TGTGCCAGCAGTGAAGCGCTAAGGGGGATCGGGGAGACCCAGTACTTC. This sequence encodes CASSEALRGIGETQYF.

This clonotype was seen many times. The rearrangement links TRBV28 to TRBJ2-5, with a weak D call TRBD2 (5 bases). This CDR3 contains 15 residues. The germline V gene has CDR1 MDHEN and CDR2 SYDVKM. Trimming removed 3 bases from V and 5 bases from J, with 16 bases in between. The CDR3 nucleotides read TGTGCCAGCAGTTTCTCTGTCGGGGATGTCGAGACCCAGTACTTC. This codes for CASSFSVGDVETQYF.

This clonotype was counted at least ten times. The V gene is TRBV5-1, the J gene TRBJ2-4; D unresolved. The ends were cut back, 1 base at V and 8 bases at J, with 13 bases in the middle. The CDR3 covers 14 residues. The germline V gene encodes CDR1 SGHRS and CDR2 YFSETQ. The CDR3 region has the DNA TGCGCCAGCAGCTTGTTTTTCGCAACGGACATTCAGTACTTC. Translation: CASSLFFATDIQYF.

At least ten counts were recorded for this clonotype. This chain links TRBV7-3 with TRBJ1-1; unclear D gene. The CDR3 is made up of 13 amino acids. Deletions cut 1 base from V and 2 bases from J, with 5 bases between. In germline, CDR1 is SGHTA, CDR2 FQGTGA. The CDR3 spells CASSLMRNTEAFF. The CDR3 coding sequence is TGTGCCAGCAGCTTAATGCGAAACACTGAAGCTTTCTTT.

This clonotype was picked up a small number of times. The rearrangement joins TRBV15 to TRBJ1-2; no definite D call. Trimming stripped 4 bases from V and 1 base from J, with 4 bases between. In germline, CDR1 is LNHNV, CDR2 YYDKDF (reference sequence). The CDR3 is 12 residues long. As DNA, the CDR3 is TGTGCCACCAGCACGAGTAACTATGGCTACACCTTC. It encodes CATSTSNYGYTF.

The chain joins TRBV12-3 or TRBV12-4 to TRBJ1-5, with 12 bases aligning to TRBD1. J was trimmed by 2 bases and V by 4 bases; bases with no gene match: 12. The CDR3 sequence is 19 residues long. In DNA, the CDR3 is TGTGCCAGCAGTTCCACCGGGACAGGGGGCGTGTATGGCAATCAGCCCCAGCATTTT. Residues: CASSSTGTGGVYGNQPQHF.

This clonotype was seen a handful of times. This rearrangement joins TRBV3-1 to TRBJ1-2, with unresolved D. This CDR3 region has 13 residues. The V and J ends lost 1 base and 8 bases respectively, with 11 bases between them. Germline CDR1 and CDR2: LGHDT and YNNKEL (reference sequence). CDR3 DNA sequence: TGTGCCAGCAGCCAAGCGGGCCGAGGGGGCTACACCTTC. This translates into CASSQAGRGGYTF. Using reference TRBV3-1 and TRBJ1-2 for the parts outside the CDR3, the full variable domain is DTAVSQTPKYLVTQMGNDKSIKCEQNLGHDTMYWYKQDSKKFLKIMFSYNNKELIINETVPNRFSPKSPDKAHLNLHINSLELGDSAVYFCASSQAGRGGYTFGSGTRLTVV.

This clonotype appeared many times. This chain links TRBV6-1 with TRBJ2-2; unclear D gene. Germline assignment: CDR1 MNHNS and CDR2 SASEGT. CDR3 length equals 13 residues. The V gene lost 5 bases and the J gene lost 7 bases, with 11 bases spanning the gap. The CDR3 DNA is TGTGCCAGCAGTCCTACATACGGCGGGGAGCTGTTTTTT. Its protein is CASSPTYGGELFF.

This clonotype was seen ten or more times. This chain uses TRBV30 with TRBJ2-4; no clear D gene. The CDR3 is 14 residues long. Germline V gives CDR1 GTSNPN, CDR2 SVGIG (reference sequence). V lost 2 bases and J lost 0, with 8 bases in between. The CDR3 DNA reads TGTGCCTGGAGTTCGAGAGAAGCCAAAAACATTCAGTACTTC. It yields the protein CAWSSREAKNIQYF.

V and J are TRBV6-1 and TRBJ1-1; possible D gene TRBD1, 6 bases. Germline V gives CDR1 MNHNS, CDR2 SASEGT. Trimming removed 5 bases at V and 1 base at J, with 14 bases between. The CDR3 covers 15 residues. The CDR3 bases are TGTGCCAGCAGTCCGTGGGGGGCGTCGAACACTGAAGCTTTCTTT. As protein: CASSPWGASNTEAFF.

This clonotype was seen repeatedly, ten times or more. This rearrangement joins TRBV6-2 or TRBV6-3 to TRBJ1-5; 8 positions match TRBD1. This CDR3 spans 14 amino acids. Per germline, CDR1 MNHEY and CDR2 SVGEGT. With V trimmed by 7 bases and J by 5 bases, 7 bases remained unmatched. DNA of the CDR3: TGTGCCAGCAACTCCCGGGACAGGTATCAGCCCCAGCATTTT. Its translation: CASNSRDRYQPQHF.